A single T cell receptor (beta chain) is shown here with its context. This clonotype was recorded many times. This receptor's antigen is unknown. Base qualities are not recorded, but no much larger clone differs from it by a single base. This record comes from a study of early T cells in non-severe SARS-CoV-2 infection (dated by TCRdb to the early 2020s). Some background on the complete study: Bulk RNA from unsorted whole blood was used for TCR sequencing, so alpha and beta chains could not be paired. Study-wide findings and limitations: Matching against VDJdb was skewed toward anti-spike CD8 responses, likely underestimated virus-specific expansions, and missed private and CD4 specificities.

Counted from cysteine to phenylalanine, this CDR3 has 15 amino acids. Just the 45-base CDR3 DNA is kept, in frame starting at base 1. Reading the germline V gene gives CDR1 MNHEY and CDR2 SVGEGT. Compared with germline, V lacks 8 bases and J lacks 2 bases; bases without a gene match: 7. The study was a case-control design nested within a healthcare worker cohort in London, UK, with weekly nasopharyngeal swab PCR tests and blood sampling. Healthcare workers were recruited between 23 and 31 March 2020, during the week of the UK lockdown, and were followed weekly for up to about 15 weeks. Library construction relied on 5' RACE. Sequencing took place on a NextSeq 500. The TCR library protocol attached unique molecular identifiers to individual cDNA molecules to correct for sequencing error and PCR bias. Sequencing covered both TCR alpha and beta chains, and within each sample the abundances of alpha and beta sequences were tightly co-correlated. On the authors' methods: V gene, J gene and CDR3 annotation of TCR sequences was performed with Decombinator V4. TCRs were defined as expanded if a significant change between any two time points was detected under a Poisson model with p below 0.0001. TCR abundances were normalised to the total number of TCRs sequenced in each sample and reported as counts per million. MAIT TCRs were defined by TRAV1-2 paired with TRAJ12, TRAJ20 or TRAJ33, and iNKT TCRs by TRAV10 paired with TRAJ18. VDJdb, accessed 1 November 2021, was searched for CMV, EBV and SARS-CoV-2 annotated TCRs, excluding TCRs annotated for multiple antigens. TCRdb's own reprocessing of the public reads used fastp at Q25 and MiXCR and kept productive beta chains. When rows share a CDR3 protein, they turn into one entry using the most common DNA and genes. What appears here as the V and J calls and clone size reflects TCRdb's work, not the paper's. The sample data list about 70,000 distinct CDR3 sequences, and around an eighth of these were observed just once. The ten top clones hold about 1.3% of the sample.

The V gene is TRBV6-2 or TRBV6-3 and the J gene is TRBJ2-5; the central 11 bases match TRBD2. This TCR was recovered from an adult who was a healthcare worker with PCR-confirmed SARS-CoV-2 infection or an uninfected control (not recorded which). Material for sequencing was whole blood. CDR3 region: CASRDGTSGQETQYF. The nucleotides are TGTGCCAGCCGAGACGGGACTAGCGGACAAGAGACCCAGTACTTC.